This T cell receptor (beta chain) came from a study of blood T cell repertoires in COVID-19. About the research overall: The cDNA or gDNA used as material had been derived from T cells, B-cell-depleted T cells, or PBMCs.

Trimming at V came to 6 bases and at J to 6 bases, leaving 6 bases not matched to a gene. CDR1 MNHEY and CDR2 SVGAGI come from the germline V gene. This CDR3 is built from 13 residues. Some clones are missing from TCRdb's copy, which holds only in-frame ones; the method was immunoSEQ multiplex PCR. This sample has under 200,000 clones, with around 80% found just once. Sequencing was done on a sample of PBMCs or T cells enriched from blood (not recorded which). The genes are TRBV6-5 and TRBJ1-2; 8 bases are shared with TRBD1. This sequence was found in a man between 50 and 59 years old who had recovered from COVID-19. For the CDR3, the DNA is TGTGCCAGCAGGGCACAGGGGGTAAATGGCTACACCTTC. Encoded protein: CASRAQGVNGYTF.